The 4 T cell receptor beta chains below were found in one sample sequenced in a study of OX40 agonist ivuxolimab in advanced cancers. TCRdb's copy holds only in-frame clones and misses some; the assay was immunoSEQ multiplex PCR. The profile shows approximately 70,000 clones, 84% of them singletons. The source material was CD4+ or CD8+ T cells sorted from blood, sampled in a trial of the OX40 agonist ivuxolimab. All receptors derive from an adult with an advanced solid tumor such as melanoma, head and neck, liver or kidney cancer.

The V gene is TRBV6-6, the J gene TRBJ1-2; TRBD1 is a possible D gene (6 bases). The germline V and J ends were trimmed by 0 bases and 4 bases, with 9 bases remaining between them. Germline V gene data show CDR1 as MNHNY and CDR2 as SVGAGI (reference sequence). This CDR3 comprises 14 residues. The CDR3 nucleotides read TGTGCCAGCAGTTACTCGGTCAGGGGCTATGGCTACACCTTC. This translates into CASSYSVRGYGYTF.

The chain uses TRBV5-6 and TRBJ2-3; 10 positions agree with TRBD2. CDR1 is SGHDT and CDR2 is YYEEEE in the germline V gene. The junction had 7 bases not matched to a gene; V was cut back by 0 bases and J by 6 bases. The CDR3 length is 16 residues. The CDR3 spells CASSLGLAGLGDTQYF. The CDR3 DNA reads TGTGCCAGCAGCTTGGGACTAGCGGGCCTGGGGGATACGCAGTATTTT.

The rearrangement joins TRBV19 to TRBJ1-1, with TRBD1 as a possible D gene (6 bases). The CDR3 totals 13 residues. The V end was cut by 5 bases, the J end by 4 bases, with 11 bases between. Germline V gene data show CDR1 as LNHDA and CDR2 as SQIVND (reference sequence). CDR3 protein: CASSFGRGTEAFF. CDR3 bases: TGTGCCAGTAGTTTCGGCAGGGGCACTGAAGCTTTCTTT.

The V call is TRBV7-9, the J call TRBJ1-2; 7 nucleotides line up with TRBD1. CDR1 and CDR2 (germline): SEHNR, FQNEAQ (reference sequence). The V segment lost 4 bases and the J segment 0 bases; nucleotides outside the gene matches: 5. The CDR3 extends over 15 amino acids. The CDR3 reads CASSSDRDPNYGYTF. CDR3 bases: TGTGCCAGCAGCTCAGACAGGGACCCTAACTATGGCTACACCTTC. Full variable domain (missing parts from reference TRBV7-9 and TRBJ1-2): DTGVSQNPRHKITKRGQNVTFRCDPISEHNRLYWYRQTLGQGPEFLTYFQNEAQLEKSRLLSDRFSAERPKGSFSTLEIQRTEQGDSAMYLCASSSDRDPNYGYTFGSGTRLTVV.